A selection of T cell receptor beta chains follows, all from one sample in a study of cytotoxic CD8 clonotypes in ibrutinib-treated CLL. Data came from immunoSEQ multiplex PCR; TCRdb stores just in-frame clones and leaves some out. The sample records roughly 49,000 clones, 70% to 90% being singletons. Material: PBMCs, obtained after 24 months of ibrutinib treatment. Every receptor here comes from a human donor with chronic lymphocytic leukemia. CDR3s include the opening cysteine and the closing phenylalanine or tryptophan. D genes are given only for firm matches. Not every row has a clone size; where given, it reads once, few, many or a size class.

d_call,v_call,cdr3_length,j_call,clone_size,cdr3_aa,cdr3_nt
NA,TRBV27,12,TRBJ1-2,NA,CASRQGSYGYTF,TGTGCCAGCCGGCAGGGGTCCTATGGCTACACCTTC
NA,TRBV5-6,12,TRBJ2-7,NA,CASSFQLTGQYF,TGTGCCAGCAGCTTTCAGCTGACAGGGCAGTACTTC
TRBD2,TRBV9,16,TRBJ2-2,once,CASSPLAGATTGELFF,TGTGCCAGCAGCCCACTAGCGGGAGCGACCACCGGGGAGCTGTTTTTT
NA,TRBV27,15,TRBJ2-7,NA,CASSGMRVRSYEQYF,TGTGCCAGCAGTGGTATGAGGGTGCGGTCCTACGAGCAGTACTTC
NA,TRBV29-1,12,TRBJ2-1,once,CSVEGRVNEQFF,TGCAGCGTTGAGGGTAGGGTCAATGAGCAGTTCTTC
NA,TRBV4-1,14,TRBJ1-5,few,CASSPAGSNQPQHF,TGCGCCAGCAGCCCTGCGGGTTCGAATCAGCCCCAGCATTTT
NA,TRBV7-2,13,TRBJ2-1,NA,CASSYQSNNEQFF,TGTGCCAGCAGCTACCAATCGAACAATGAGCAGTTCTTC
NA,TRBV5-1,15,TRBJ1-5,NA,CASSLAGAAGQPQHF,TGCGCCAGCAGCTTGGCAGGGGCGGCCGGTCAGCCCCAGCATTTT
TRBD1,TRBV7-3,15,TRBJ2-1,NA,CASSSSGTVLNEQFF,TGTGCCAGCAGCTCATCCGGGACAGTGCTCAATGAGCAGTTCTTC
TRBD1,TRBV7-6,15,TRBJ2-7,NA,CASSLGQGATYEQYF,TGTGCCAGCAGCTTAGGGCAGGGGGCTACCTACGAGCAGTACTTC
NA,TRBV18,16,TRBJ1-3,NA,CASSQGQLGSGNTIYF,TGTGCCAGCTCACAAGGGCAGCTCGGGTCTGGAAACACCATATATTTT